The present entry profiles one T cell receptor (beta chain) with its context. What it binds is not known. The sample belongs to a study of T cell responses to AZD1222 COVID-19 vaccine. Whole-study context: The analysis combined second doses at about 4 or about 12 weeks. The study, taken as a whole, reports: The sample set comprised mostly white British donors with more females, and clonal diversity was possibly underestimated. There were repertoire samples only from the period after the peak T cell response.

Method: immunoSEQ multiplex PCR; TCRdb's copy keeps in-frame clones and lacks some. Seen here are 130,000 or so clones, about 94% observed once, and the top ten hold around 7%. CDR1 KGHSH and CDR2 LQKENI come from the germline V gene. V lost 0 bases to trimming and J lost 2 bases; unmatched junction nucleotides: 8. The length of the CDR3 is 20 residues. The receptor comes from an adult in good health. The V and J genes are TRBV18 and TRBJ2-4; 15 positions agree with TRBD2. The source was peripheral blood, collected on day 0 of AZD1222 vaccination. The CDR3 DNA follows: TGTGCCAGCTCACCACCGGGACTAGCGGGAGGCTGGGGGCCCAAAAACATTCAGTACTTC. Protein product: CASSPPGLAGGWGPKNIQYF.